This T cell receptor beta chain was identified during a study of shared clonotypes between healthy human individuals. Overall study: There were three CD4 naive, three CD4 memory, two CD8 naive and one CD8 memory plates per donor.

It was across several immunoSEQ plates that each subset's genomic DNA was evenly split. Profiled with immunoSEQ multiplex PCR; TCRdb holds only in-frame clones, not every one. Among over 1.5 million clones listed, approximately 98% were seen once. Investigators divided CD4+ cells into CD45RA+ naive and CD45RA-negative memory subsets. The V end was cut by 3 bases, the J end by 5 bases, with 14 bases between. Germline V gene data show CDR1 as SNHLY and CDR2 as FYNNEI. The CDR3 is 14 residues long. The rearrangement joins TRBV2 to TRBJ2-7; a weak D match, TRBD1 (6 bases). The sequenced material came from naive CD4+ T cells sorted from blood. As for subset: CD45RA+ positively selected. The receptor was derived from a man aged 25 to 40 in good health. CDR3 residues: CASSEEMGADEQYF. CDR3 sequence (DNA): TGTGCCAGCAGTGAGGAGATGGGGGCTGACGAGCAGTACTTC.